Below, 20 T cell receptor beta chains from the same sample are listed, as sequenced in a study of OX40 agonist ivuxolimab in advanced cancers. Here immunoSEQ multiplex PCR was the method, and the copy in TCRdb shows in-frame clones only, minus some. The sample has approximately 70,000 clones, 75% to 95% seen once. Specimen: CD4+ or CD8+ T cells sorted from blood, collected in a trial of the OX40 agonist ivuxolimab. The receptors stem from an adult with an advanced solid tumor such as melanoma, head and neck, liver or kidney cancer.

CDR3 in amino acids: CASSLVGLAGLNTGELFF. The CDR3 region has the DNA TGTGCCAGCAGCTTAGTTGGTCTAGCGGGATTGAACACCGGGGAGCTGTTTTTT. V usage is TRBV7-2 and J usage is TRBJ2-2; 9 bases line up with TRBD2. CDR1 is SGHTA, CDR2 FQGNSA, per germline. Unmatched junction bases numbered 7, after V lost 1 base and J lost 1 base. This CDR3 is built from 18 residues. Filled out from reference TRBV7-2 and TRBJ2-2, the complete variable domain reads GAGVSQSPSNKVTEKGKDVELRCDPISGHTALYWYRQSLGQGLEFLIYFQGNSAPDKSGLPSDRFSAERTGGSVSTLTIQRTQQEDSAVYLCASSLVGLAGLNTGELFFGEGSRLTVL.

This clone was counted only a few times. The genes are TRBV27 and TRBJ1-4; D is ambiguous. Germline values: CDR1 MNHEY, CDR2 SMNVEV (reference sequence). The V and J ends lost 6 bases and 1 base respectively, with 6 bases between them. The CDR3 consists of 13 residues. CDR3 region: CASRTLTNEKLFF. CDR3 bases: TGTGCCAGCAGAACGCTAACTAATGAAAAACTGTTTTTT.

V and J are TRBV19 and TRBJ2-3; the D gene is possibly TRBD2 (5 bases). CDR3 length: 17 residues. The germline V gene encodes CDR1 LNHDA and CDR2 SQIVND (reference sequence). Trimming removed 6 bases at V and 0 bases at J, with 19 bases between. Here the CDR3 DNA reads TGTGCCAGTAGCCGGCTAGCAGGCCGGGTGAGCACAGATACGCAGTATTTT. As protein: CASSRLAGRVSTDTQYF.

The rearrangement links TRBV6-6 to TRBJ2-1; TRBD2 aligns across 9 bases. V shed 3 bases, J shed 9 bases, and the junction held 0 bases outside the gene matches. This CDR3 is 12 amino acids long. Per germline, CDR1 MNHNY and CDR2 SVGAGI (reference sequence). In nucleotides, the CDR3 is TGTGCCAGCAGTTATAGCGGGAGTGAGCAGTTCTTC. Translation gives CASSYSGSEQFF.

The rearrangement joins TRBV11-3 to TRBJ2-7, with TRBD1 matching 10 bases. The length of the CDR3 is 15 residues. The ends lost 1 base at V and 4 bases at J; junction bases unmatched: 4. CDR1 and CDR2 from the germline V gene are SGHNT and YENEEA. The CDR3, as DNA: TGTGCCAGCAGCTTAGGACAGGGGGCGGGATACGAGCAGTACTTC. Its protein is CASSLGQGAGYEQYF.

V is TRBV2 and J is TRBJ2-7, with D perhaps given as TRBD1 or TRBD2 (5 bases each). With 9 bases removed from V and 2 bases from J, the gap between germline ends came to 11 bases. The CDR3 has 12 residues. Germline V gene sequence: CDR1 SNHLY, CDR2 FYNNEI. The chain's CDR3 is CARRDGAYEQYF. CDR3 nucleotides: TGTGCCAGGAGGGACGGAGCCTACGAGCAGTACTTC.

The chain links TRBV7-2 to TRBJ1-3; D remains unclear. V was clipped by 0 bases and J by 0 bases, with 9 bases between them. Per the germline V gene, CDR1 is SGHTA and CDR2 is FQGNSA. CDR3 length: 16 amino acids. This CDR3 reads CASSLADPLSGNTIYF. The CDR3 region has the DNA TGTGCCAGCAGCTTAGCTGACCCTCTCTCTGGAAACACCATATATTTT.

The chain employs TRBV5-1 and TRBJ2-5, with D tentatively TRBD1 (6 bases). Germline CDR1 is SGHRS and CDR2 is YFSETQ. This CDR3 region has 15 residues. With 1 base removed from V and 5 bases from J, the gap between germline ends came to 15 bases. The CDR3 loop is CASSLSPGAPETQYF. The CDR3 DNA reads TGCGCCAGCAGCTTGAGCCCAGGGGCGCCGGAGACCCAGTACTTC.

This rearrangement joins TRBV29-1 to TRBJ1-1; 9 positions match TRBD1. The CDR3 runs 13 residues. V trimming: 7 bases; J trimming: 3 bases; junction bases outside the gene matches: 6. The germline V gene encodes CDR1 SQVTM and CDR2 ANQGSEA. The CDR3 loop reads CSAIQGADTEAFF. The CDR3 DNA reads as TGCAGCGCTATACAGGGGGCGGACACTGAAGCTTTCTTT. The full variable domain, rest sourced from reference TRBV29-1 and TRBJ1-1, is SAVISQKPSRDICQRGTSLTIQCQVDSQVTMMFWYRQQPGQSLTLIATANQGSEATYESGFVIDKFPISRPNLTFSTLTVSNMSPEDSSIYLCSAIQGADTEAFFGQGTRLTVV.

The chain is built from TRBV30 and TRBJ1-1, with 10 nucleotides matching TRBD1. CDR3 length: 16 residues. The junction had 12 bases not matched to a gene; V was cut back by 4 bases and J by 4 bases. CDR1 GTSNPN and CDR2 SVGIG come from the germline V gene (reference sequence). The CDR3 protein is CAWMTGGASRSTEAFF. CDR3 nucleotide sequence: TGTGCCTGGATGACAGGGGGCGCGTCTCGAAGCACTGAAGCTTTCTTT.

The chain is built from TRBV2 and TRBJ1-1; maybe TRBD1 (5 bases). CDR3 size: 11 residues. Trimming took off 5 bases at V and 9 bases at J, with 10 bases between the two ends. CDR1 SNHLY and CDR2 FYNNEI come from the germline V gene. CDR3 amino acids: CASSMTDKAFF. The CDR3 DNA is TGTGCCAGCAGTATGACAGATAAAGCTTTCTTT.

In this sample, this clone turned up a few times. V gene TRBV11-3 combines with J gene TRBJ2-7; a possible D gene is TRBD2 (5 bases). CDR1 SGHNT and CDR2 YENEEA come from the germline V gene. Between the trimmed V and J ends, which lost 4 bases and 5 bases, there was a span of 9 bases. This CDR3 is 12 amino acids long. CDR3 sequence (DNA): TGTGCCAGCAGCTGGACTGTGGACGAGCAGTACTTC. This sequence encodes CASSWTVDEQYF. The whole variable domain, remainder taken from reference TRBV11-3 and TRBJ2-7, is EAGVVQSPRYKIIEKKQPVAFWCNPISGHNTLYWYLQNLGQGPELLIRYENEEAVDDSQLPKDRFSAERLKGVDSTLKIQPAELGDSAVYLCASSWTVDEQYFGPGTRLTVT.

The chain employs TRBV10-3 and TRBJ2-3, with D unclear. Germline lookup yields CDR1 ENHRY and CDR2 SYGVKD. V gave up 4 bases and J gave up 6 bases, with 14 bases separating them. The CDR3 consists of 14 residues. The CDR3 nucleotides read TGTGCCATCAGTGCCTATTCATGGGCGGATACGCAGTATTTT. Protein product: CAISAYSWADTQYF.

The J gene is TRBJ2-1, the V gene TRBV4-1, with 10 bases matching TRBD2. Germline V lookup: CDR1 MGHRA, CDR2 YSYEKL. V was pared by 4 bases and J by 10 bases, with 19 bases of the junction left unmatched. This CDR3 is built from 18 residues. The DNA for the CDR3 is TGCGCCAGCAGCCGCGGAAACGGGCAGCGGGAGGGGTTGGGAGAGCAGTTCTTC. Its protein is CASSRGNGQREGLGEQFF.

The V gene is TRBV11-2, the J gene TRBJ2-7, with D possibly matching TRBD2 (6 bases). Germline V gene data show CDR1 as SGHAT and CDR2 as FQNNGV. The length of the CDR3 is 13 residues. V lost 5 bases and J lost 6, with 14 bases in between. Here the CDR3 reads CASSPGGVGEQYF. DNA of the CDR3: TGTGCCAGCAGCCCAGGCGGGGTAGGCGAGCAGTACTTC.

CDR3 in DNA: TGTGCCAGCGGGGAGGACAGCAATCAGCCCCAGCATTTT. Amino acids: CASGEDSNQPQHF. This chain connects TRBV2 to TRBJ1-5; D remains ambiguous. This CDR3 contains 13 residues. The V and J ends lost 8 bases and 1 base respectively, with 9 bases between them. Germline V gives CDR1 SNHLY, CDR2 FYNNEI.

The rearrangement joins TRBV11-3 to TRBJ1-2; D might be TRBD1 (6 bases). Germline V gene data show CDR1 as SGHNT and CDR2 as YENEEA. This CDR3 has 14 amino acids. The V end lost 5 bases, the J end lost 4 bases, and 14 bases lay between the germline ends. The CDR3 nucleotides read TGTGCCAGCAGCCTCAGACAGGACGGCTATGGCTACACCTTC. Translating gives CASSLRQDGYGYTF.

This clone was observed a single time. The rearrangement joins TRBV25-1 to TRBJ2-1; 9 bases match TRBD1. Unmatched junction bases numbered 6, after V lost 9 bases and J lost 6 bases. Germline-derived CDR1 and CDR2 are MGHDK and SYGVNS. There are 13 residues in the CDR3. The CDR3 DNA reads as TGTGCCAGTCAGTGGGACAGGGTCAATGAGCAGTTCTTC. This codes for CASQWDRVNEQFF.

The chain employs TRBV7-3 and TRBJ1-1, with D perhaps matching TRBD1 (6 bases). Per germline, CDR1 SGHTA and CDR2 FQGTGA. V was clipped by 5 bases and J by 6 bases, with 13 bases between them. This CDR3 has 13 residues. The CDR3 DNA follows: TGTGCCAGCAGCCAGGACAGTAAATCTGAAGCTTTCTTT. Its translation: CASSQDSKSEAFF.

The chain combines TRBV29-1 with TRBJ1-1, with D possibly TRBD1 on 5 matching bases. The CDR3 totals 11 residues. The ends were cut back, 5 bases at V and 5 bases at J, with 9 bases in the middle. Germline loops: CDR1 SQVTM, CDR2 ANQGSEA. The CDR3 is CSVQRGTEAFF. The CDR3 DNA sequence: TGCAGCGTTCAACGGGGGACTGAAGCTTTCTTT.